These 20 T cell receptor beta chains share one sample of origin, sequenced in a study of blood T cell repertoires in COVID-19. The protocol was immunoSEQ multiplex PCR, while the TCRdb copy is restricted to in-frame clones and leaves out a portion. This repertoire shows approximately 200,000 clones, 87% found once; its top ten account for 10% to 12%. The sequencing sample was made of PBMCs or T cells enriched from blood (not recorded which). These receptors were obtained from a man aged 25 to 40 who had recovered from COVID-19.

J is TRBJ1-6 and V is TRBV27, with D tentatively TRBD1 (6 bases). CDR1 MNHEY and CDR2 SMNVEV come from the germline V gene (reference sequence). V lost 5 bases, J lost 9 bases, and 17 bases lay in between. The CDR3 spans 15 residues. The CDR3 DNA is TGTGCCAGCAGTACCCTGGCAGGGACAATTTCACCCCTCCACTTT. This translates into CASSTLAGTISPLHF.

This clone appeared a single time. This chain connects TRBV18 to TRBJ2-7; D unresolved. Germline values: CDR1 KGHSH, CDR2 LQKENI. The V gene lost 6 bases and the J gene lost 0 bases, with 6 bases spanning the gap. The CDR3 consists of 12 residues. The CDR3 sequence is CASSRSSYEQYF. DNA of the CDR3: TGTGCCAGCTCCCGCAGCTCCTACGAGCAGTACTTC.

In nucleotides, the CDR3 is TGTGCCAGCAGTTTCGAGGGAATTGGAAACACCATATATTTT. Amino acids: CASSFEGIGNTIYF. The V gene is TRBV28, the J gene TRBJ1-3; D call uncertain. Trimming took 3 bases from V and 3 from J, leaving 9 bases between them. CDR3 length equals 14 residues. Germline assignment: CDR1 MDHEN and CDR2 SYDVKM.

The chain employs TRBV6-5 and TRBJ2-6; a weak D match, TRBD2 (6 bases). CDR1 is MNHEY and CDR2 is SVGAGI in the germline V gene. V dropped 6 bases and J dropped 0 bases, with 9 bases sitting between them. CDR3 length equals 15 residues. CDR3 nucleotide sequence: TGTGCCAGCAGAACGACTAGCTCTGGGGCCAACGTCCTGACTTTC. Translated, it gives CASRTTSSGANVLTF.

The genes are TRBV6-2 or TRBV6-3 and TRBJ1-2; 7 bases align to TRBD1. CDR3 length: 15 residues. Germline CDR1 is MNHEY and CDR2 is SVGEGT. The trim removed 4 bases at V and 2 bases at J, leaving 7 bases unmatched. CDR3 in amino acids: CASSSYRGENYGYTF. For the CDR3, the DNA is TGTGCCAGCAGTTCTTACAGGGGAGAGAACTATGGCTACACCTTC.

The chain employs TRBV10-1 and TRBJ2-7, with D perhaps TRBD2 (5 bases). V lost 0 bases and J lost 4, with 10 bases in between. The CDR3 runs to 14 residues. From germline, CDR1 is WNHNN and CDR2 SYGVQD (reference sequence). Here the CDR3 DNA reads TGCGCCAGCAGTGAGTCGTGGCGGGCGTACGAGCAGTACTTC. As protein: CASSESWRAYEQYF.

The rearrangement uses TRBV5-8 and TRBJ1-2; tentative D call: TRBD1 (6 bases). CDR3 length: 14 amino acids. Trimming pared 0 bases from V and 8 bases from J, leaving 14 bases between. From germline, CDR1 is SGHTS and CDR2 YDEGEE. The CDR3: CASSLGAGATGYTF. The DNA for the CDR3 is TGTGCCAGCAGCTTGGGGGCAGGGGCAACCGGCTACACCTTC.

The chain links TRBV29-1 to TRBJ2-5, with 11 bases aligning to TRBD1. CDR3 size: 14 residues. V was clipped by 4 bases and J by 5 bases; unmatched bases: 6. The germline CDR1 and CDR2 sequences are SQVTM and ANQGSEA. DNA for the CDR3: TGCAGCGTTGTATCGGACAGGGGGCCGGAGACCCAGTACTTC. Protein: CSVVSDRGPETQYF.

This chain connects TRBV9 to TRBJ1-6; 10 bases are shared with TRBD1. The CDR3 is made up of 19 amino acids. V gave up 0 bases and J gave up 10 bases; unmatched junction bases: 16. CDR1 is SGDLS and CDR2 is YYNGEE in the germline V gene. DNA of the CDR3: TGTGCCAGCAGCGTAGGGCTGGTACTGACAGGGGGCCGGCAATCACCCCTCCACTTT. Its protein product is CASSVGLVLTGGRQSPLHF.

Comment on this clone: Other DNA sequences from this sample encode an identical CDR3 as well. The chain combines TRBV5-1 with TRBJ1-6; tentatively, D is TRBD1 (5 bases). The CDR3 sequence is 14 residues long. Trimming removed 0 bases from V and 8 bases from J, with 9 bases in between. CDR1 SGHRS and CDR2 YFSETQ come from the germline V gene. The CDR3 nucleotides are TGCGCCAGCAGCTTGGGGCAGACAGATTCACCCCTCCACTTT. It specifies CASSLGQTDSPLHF.

The rearrangement joins TRBV4-1 to TRBJ2-5; 8 bases fit TRBD1. CDR1 MGHRA and CDR2 YSYEKL come from the germline V gene. This CDR3 has 15 amino acids. V shed 0 bases, J shed 2 bases, and the junction held 2 bases outside the gene matches. CDR3 sequence (DNA): TGCGCCAGCAGCCAAGATCGGACAGGGCAAGAGACCCAGTACTTC. This sequence encodes CASSQDRTGQETQYF.

The chain carries TRBV6-5 and TRBJ1-6; the D is unclear. Looked up from germline, CDR1 is MNHEY and CDR2 is SVGAGI. V shed 6 bases and J shed 9 bases, with 15 bases lying between them. The CDR3 is 14 residues long. The CDR3 loop is CASRLMGSPSPLHF. The CDR3 bases are TGTGCCAGCAGGCTAATGGGTAGCCCTTCACCCCTCCACTTT.

V usage is TRBV19 and J usage is TRBJ2-1; D is uncertain. Germline V gives CDR1 LNHDA, CDR2 SQIVND (reference sequence). The V end lost 5 bases, the J end lost 10 bases, and 3 bases lay between the germline ends. CDR3 size: 9 residues. The CDR3 DNA follows: TGTGCCAGTAGTGAGGAGCAGTTCTTC. Encoded protein: CASSEEQFF.

This clone has a single count. The chain joins TRBV4-3 to TRBJ1-5; tentative D call: TRBD1 (5 bases). V was clipped by 0 bases and J by 1 base, with 25 bases between them. This CDR3 is 21 amino acids long. CDR1 is LGHNA and CDR2 is YSLEER in the germline V gene. The DNA of the CDR3 is TGCGCCAGCAGCCAAGATCTTTTGGCCCGTCAGGGAATCGTAAGCAATCAGCCCCAGCATTTT. This gives the protein CASSQDLLARQGIVSNQPQHF.

This chain connects TRBV19 to TRBJ1-5; 7 bases map to TRBD1. Losses at the gene ends were 5 bases for V and 3 bases for J; bases not matched to a gene: 10. This CDR3 comprises 16 residues. Germline V CDR1 and CDR2: LNHDA, SQIVND (reference sequence). The CDR3: CASSDTGTAFNQPQHF. The CDR3 DNA sequence: TGTGCCAGTAGTGACACCGGGACAGCCTTCAATCAGCCCCAGCATTTT. The complete variable domain, with remaining parts taken from reference TRBV19 and TRBJ1-5, reads DGGITQSPKYLFRKEGQNVTLSCEQNLNHDAMYWYRQDPGQGLRLIYYSQIVNDFQKGDIAEGYSVSREKKESFPLTVTSAQKNPTAFYLCASSDTGTAFNQPQHFGDGTRLSIL.

The V and J genes are TRBV27 and TRBJ1-5; D is unresolved. This CDR3 region has 13 residues. Germline V gene data show CDR1 as MNHEY and CDR2 as SMNVEV (reference sequence). The V end lost 3 bases, the J end lost 5 bases, and 8 bases lay between the germline ends. The CDR3 nucleotides are TGTGCCAGCAGTTTCCGCGGAGATCAGCCCCAGCATTTT. This translates into CASSFRGDQPQHF.

The chain couples TRBV28 to TRBJ1-5, with D possibly being TRBD1 (5 bases). Germline-derived CDR1 and CDR2 are MDHEN and SYDVKM. Deletions cut 6 bases from V and 10 bases from J, with 25 bases between. The CDR3 covers 16 residues. CDR3 residues: CASSTKGGTLLKPQHF. The CDR3 nucleotides read TGTGCCAGCAGCACAAAGGGAGGGACCCTCCTCAAACCCCAGCATTTT.

The gene calls are TRBV7-2 and TRBJ2-3; TRBD2 might be the D (6 bases). Germline V CDR1 and CDR2: SGHTA, FQGNSA. This CDR3 region has 18 residues. V gave up 2 bases and J gave up 0 bases, with 18 bases separating them. CDR3 coding DNA: TGTGCCAGCAGCTTAAGCATCCTAGCGAGCAGAAGCACAGATACGCAGTATTTT. Residues: CASSLSILASRSTDTQYF.

V is TRBV11-2 and J is TRBJ1-1; TRBD1 might be the D (6 bases). Germline-derived CDR1 and CDR2 are SGHAT and FQNNGV. V gave up 7 bases and J gave up 1 base, with 13 bases separating them. The CDR3 sequence is 14 residues long. CDR3 DNA sequence: TGTGCCAGCACCCATCTAGGGGGGAACACTGAAGCTTTCTTT. It encodes CASTHLGGNTEAFF.

The rearrangement uses TRBV6-5 and TRBJ1-1, with 7 bases that match TRBD1. V trimming: 2 bases; J trimming: 8 bases; junction bases outside the gene matches: 11. The CDR3 runs to 15 residues. Germline CDR1 is MNHEY and CDR2 is SVGAGI. CDR3 nucleotide sequence: TGTGCCAGCAGTTACCTACGCGCAGGACAGGAAGAAGCTTTCTTT. The encoded protein is CASSYLRAGQEEAFF.